A single sample gave rise to the 27 T cell receptor beta chains below, sequenced in a study of vaccination effects on CD4 cells after COVID-19. These TCRs' antigens remain unknown. Method: immunoSEQ multiplex PCR; TCRdb's copy keeps in-frame clones and lacks some. In the table there are more than 40,000 clones, about 78% of which are singletons. Following a roughly ten-day culture, CD4+ T cells were purified. This specimen was CD4+ T cells from PBMCs cultured without peptide, taken before COVID-19 vaccination. The source of these receptors is a human donor who had a prior SARS-CoV-2 infection.

This clone has just one count. The chain carries TRBV2 and TRBJ2-3; no clear D gene. The CDR3 covers 12 residues. V lost 6 bases and J lost 6, with 10 bases in between. Germline loops: CDR1 SNHLY, CDR2 FYNNEI. The CDR3 nucleotides are TGTGCCAGCAGGGTTGTGGGGGATACGCAGTATTTT. It codes for CASRVVGDTQYF.

The rearrangement joins TRBV24-1 to TRBJ2-5; possibly TRBD1 for D (6 bases). V dropped 12 bases and J dropped 9 bases, with 25 bases sitting between them. Looked up from germline, CDR1 is KGHDR and CDR2 is SFDVKD. This CDR3 spans 14 amino acids. The CDR3 nucleotides read TGTGCCTCGACTAAGCGGAGCGAAGAGGGGGCCCAGTACTTC. Its protein is CASTKRSEEGAQYF.

This clone was seen a few times. The genes are TRBV2 and TRBJ1-4; TRBD1 might be the D (5 bases). The V gene lost 6 bases and the J gene lost 6 bases, with 14 bases spanning the gap. CDR1 and CDR2 (germline): SNHLY, FYNNEI. The CDR3 sequence is 14 residues long. The CDR3 spells CASRTLRGDEKLFF. The DNA for the CDR3 is TGTGCCAGCAGGACCCTACGGGGGGATGAAAAACTGTTTTTT.

The genes are TRBV6-5 and TRBJ2-7, with D tentatively TRBD2 (5 bases). The CDR3 is 14 amino acids. Trimming took 4 bases from V and 4 from J, leaving 14 bases between them. The germline CDR1 and CDR2 sequences are MNHEY and SVGAGI. The CDR3 DNA follows: TGTGCCAGCAGTTTAATGGCCGGGGATTACGAGCAGTACTTC. Translation gives CASSLMAGDYEQYF.

The J gene is TRBJ1-6, the V gene TRBV7-3; weak D call: TRBD1 (6 bases). Germline V gene sequence: CDR1 SGHTA, CDR2 FQGTGA. The CDR3 is 13 residues long. V was shortened by 4 bases and J by 8 bases, with 9 bases between the two germline ends. The CDR3 DNA reads as TGTGCCAGCAGCTGGCGACAGGATTCACCCCTCCACTTT. Its translation is CASSWRQDSPLHF.

The rearrangement uses TRBV7-9 and TRBJ2-5; the D gene is possibly TRBD1 (5 bases). This CDR3 has 14 amino acids. Germline CDR1 is SEHNR and CDR2 is FQNEAQ (reference sequence). Trimming left V 5 bases short and J 4 bases short, with 14 bases between. CDR3 in amino acids: CASSMTVVGETQYF. CDR3 coding DNA: TGTGCCAGCAGCATGACAGTGGTTGGAGAGACCCAGTACTTC.

The chain links TRBV9 to TRBJ2-2, with 10 bases aligning to TRBD2. V shed 3 bases, J shed 7 bases, and the junction held 6 bases outside the gene matches. CDR3 size: 15 residues. The germline gives CDR1 SGDLS, CDR2 YYNGEE. The chain's CDR3 is CASSASGSNGGELFF. DNA of the CDR3: TGTGCCAGCAGCGCTAGCGGGAGTAACGGCGGGGAGCTGTTTTTT.

The chain couples TRBV19 to TRBJ2-5, with TRBD2 as a possible D gene (5 bases). CDR3 length equals 11 residues. Trimming pared 8 bases from V and 4 bases from J, leaving 8 bases between. In germline, CDR1 is LNHDA, CDR2 SQIVND (reference sequence). CDR3 amino acids: CASRGGETQYF. The CDR3 region has the DNA TGTGCCAGTCGGGGTGGAGAGACCCAGTACTTC.

The chain carries TRBV6-2 or TRBV6-3 and TRBJ2-1, with 8 bases lining up with TRBD2. CDR1 is MNHEY and CDR2 is SVGEGT in the germline V gene. The V segment lost 0 bases and the J segment 9 bases; nucleotides outside the gene matches: 25. The CDR3 extends over 21 amino acids. The CDR3 reads CASSYSSGTAPGTRVDVEQFF. CDR3 sequence (DNA): TGTGCCAGCAGTTACTCGAGTGGTACGGCACCCGGGACTAGAGTAGATGTTGAGCAGTTCTTC.

The chain employs TRBV29-1 and TRBJ1-1; D is possibly TRBD1 (5 bases). This CDR3 contains 13 residues. Germline CDR1 SQVTM, CDR2 ANQGSEA. V was cut by 5 bases and J by 0 bases, with 10 bases left in between. CDR3 sequence: CSVSGILNTEAFF. The DNA of the CDR3 is TGCAGCGTTTCAGGGATTTTGAACACTGAAGCTTTCTTT.

The chain uses TRBV10-3 and TRBJ2-7; D gene uncertain. Trimming took 3 bases from V and 4 from J, leaving 13 bases between them. The germline V gene encodes CDR1 ENHRY and CDR2 SYGVKD. CDR3 length: 14 residues. CDR3 coding DNA: TGTGCCATCAGTGAATCAGAATCCAGGTACGAGCAGTACTTC. Protein product: CAISESESRYEQYF.

J is TRBJ1-3 and V is TRBV6-5, with 8 bases fitting TRBD1. The J segment lost 9 bases and the V segment lost 5 bases, leaving 6 bases of the junction unmatched. The CDR3 loop spans 13 amino acids. In germline, CDR1 is MNHEY, CDR2 SVGAGI. CDR3: CASSRTGSGTIYF. The CDR3 DNA sequence: TGTGCCAGCAGTCGGACAGGGAGCGGCACCATATATTTT.

J is TRBJ1-4 and V is TRBV28; D unclear. CDR1 is MDHEN and CDR2 is SYDVKM in the germline V gene. V lost 6 bases to trimming and J lost 5 bases, with 13 bases between them. The CDR3 runs to 14 residues. This CDR3 is CASRETQENEKLFF. CDR3 coding DNA: TGTGCCAGCAGGGAAACCCAGGAAAATGAAAAACTGTTTTTT.

J is TRBJ1-6 and V is TRBV3-1 (or the pseudogene TRBV3-2); D gene unclear. This CDR3 has 13 amino acids. V lost 8 bases and J lost 0, with 5 bases in between. CDR1 and CDR2 (germline): LGHDT, YNNKEL (reference sequence). As DNA, the CDR3 is TGTGCCAGCTCTAGCTCCTATAATTCACCCCTCCACTTT. This codes for CASSSSYNSPLHF.

The chain couples TRBV10-3 to TRBJ1-1; D remains ambiguous. The length of the CDR3 is 13 residues. Germline V lookup: CDR1 ENHRY, CDR2 SYGVKD. Trimming cost V 7 bases and J 1 base, with 10 bases left between them. CDR3 bases: TGTGCCATCACCAAGACGGAGAACACTGAAGCTTTCTTT. This translates into CAITKTENTEAFF.

J is TRBJ2-7 and V is TRBV6-5; 7 positions match TRBD2. From germline, CDR1 is MNHEY and CDR2 SVGAGI. The CDR3 contains 15 residues. Losses at the gene ends were 8 bases for V and 0 bases for J; bases not matched to a gene: 10. The CDR3 nucleotides read TGTGCCAGCGGAAGGATGCTAGCGGACTCCTACGAGCAGTACTTC. It codes for CASGRMLADSYEQYF.

This chain links TRBV6-5 with TRBJ1-2; 10 bases are shared with TRBD1. Germline CDR1 and CDR2: MNHEY and SVGAGI. The CDR3 is 14 amino acids. Trimming cost V 6 bases and J 8 bases; bases outside gene matches: 9. The CDR3 protein is CASSPIDRGLGYTF. In DNA form, the CDR3 reads TGTGCCAGCAGCCCAATTGACAGGGGGCTCGGCTACACCTTC.

The chain carries TRBV6-2 or TRBV6-3 and TRBJ2-1; TRBD2 might be the D (6 bases). Germline CDR1 and CDR2: MNHEY and SVGEGT. CDR3 length equals 14 residues. Trimming stripped 6 bases from V and 4 bases from J, with 13 bases between. CDR3 nucleotides: TGTGCCAGCAGCCCTCTGGGACTTTACAATGAGCAGTTCTTC. This gives the protein CASSPLGLYNEQFF.

V usage is TRBV10-3 and J usage is TRBJ1-1; 7 nucleotides match TRBD1. Germline V gives CDR1 ENHRY, CDR2 SYGVKD. J gave up 0 bases and V 6 bases, and 4 bases lay outside the gene matches. There are 14 residues in the CDR3. In DNA form, the CDR3 reads TGTGCCATCAGCCCGGGACAGCTGAACACTGAAGCTTTCTTT. Protein sequence: CAISPGQLNTEAFF.

The chain uses TRBV19 and TRBJ1-3; D perhaps matches TRBD1 (5 bases). The CDR3 covers 15 residues. Between the trimmed V and J ends, which lost 6 bases and 3 bases, there was a span of 15 bases. Germline V lookup: CDR1 LNHDA, CDR2 SQIVND (reference sequence). The CDR3 reads CASSPGTGRGNTIYF. In nucleotides, the CDR3 is TGTGCCAGTAGCCCCGGGACCGGACGTGGAAACACCATATATTTT.

DNA for the CDR3: TGTGCCAGCAGCCACACGGGACAGCCCTATGGCTACACCTTC. Translating it yields CASSHTGQPYGYTF. The V gene is TRBV3-1 (or the pseudogene TRBV3-2), the J gene TRBJ1-2, with 7 bases identical to TRBD1. This CDR3 has 14 amino acids. Germline CDR1 reads LGHDT; CDR2 reads YNNKEL (reference sequence). Trimming at V came to 3 bases and at J to 4 bases, leaving 5 bases not matched to a gene.

This clone has only a few counts. This chain links TRBV6-7 with TRBJ1-4, with D unclear. Being an ORF, TRBV6-7 has a function that is uncertain. Trimming pared 6 bases from V and 7 bases from J, leaving 12 bases between. The CDR3 totals 13 residues. CDR3 DNA: TGTGCCAGCAGACGACTAGGGCGTGAAAAACTGTTTTTT. It specifies CASRRLGREKLFF.

The chain combines TRBV5-4 with TRBJ2-1; D gene ambiguous. V lost 2 bases and J 4 bases, leaving 4 bases between the germline ends. The CDR3 is made up of 12 amino acids. Germline CDR1 is SGHNT and CDR2 is YYREEE (reference sequence). The CDR3 protein is CASSFPYNEQFF. The CDR3 coding sequence is TGTGCCAGCAGCTTCCCTTACAATGAGCAGTTCTTC.

Only one count was recorded for this clone. The chain carries TRBV5-6 and TRBJ2-5; D gene uncertain. The CDR3 contains 15 residues. The V and J ends lost 6 bases and 5 bases respectively, with 20 bases between them. CDR1 SGHDT and CDR2 YYEEEE come from the germline V gene. CDR3 region: CASTPLVDGEETQYF. The CDR3 DNA sequence: TGTGCCAGCACCCCCTTGGTGGACGGAGAGGAGACCCAGTACTTC.

The chain couples TRBV15 to TRBJ2-6, with D perhaps assigned TRBD1 or TRBD2 (6 bases each). Trimming took 3 bases from V and 4 from J, leaving 10 bases between them. Per germline, CDR1 LNHNV and CDR2 YYDKDF (reference sequence). The CDR3 spans 15 residues. CDR3 sequence reads: CATSSGGSGANVLTF. The DNA for the CDR3 is TGTGCCACCAGCAGCGGGGGCTCCGGGGCCAACGTCCTGACTTTC.

This clone was seen only once. The CDR3 is CASSVPVGAPSTYEQYF. The CDR3, as DNA: TGTGCCAGCAGTGTCCCGGTGGGGGCCCCTTCAACCTACGAGCAGTACTTC. The genes are TRBV6-1 and TRBJ2-7; D is perhaps TRBD1 (6 bases). Looked up from germline, CDR1 is MNHNS and CDR2 is SASEGT. Trimming shortened V by 4 bases and J by 2 bases, and 21 bases separated the two germline ends. CDR3 length: 17 residues.

The chain carries TRBV2 and TRBJ2-1; TRBD2 agrees at 8 bases. The CDR3 covers 17 residues. Germline lookup yields CDR1 SNHLY and CDR2 FYNNEI. V lost 5 bases and J lost 5; bases outside the gene matches: 14. The CDR3 loop reads CASSKDERGTRHNEQFF. For the CDR3, the DNA is TGTGCCAGCAGTAAAGACGAAAGAGGGACTAGACACAATGAGCAGTTCTTC.